The T cell receptor (beta chain) described here comes from a study of blood T cell repertoires in COVID-19. This clone was seen only once. V was pared by 6 bases and J by 4 bases, with 12 bases between. Germline V gene sequence: CDR1 MNHEY, CDR2 SMNVEV (reference sequence). The CDR3 covers 13 residues. Here immunoSEQ multiplex PCR was the method, and the copy in TCRdb shows in-frame clones only, minus some. The sample has about 150,000 clones, about nine tenths seen once. V usage is TRBV27 and J usage is TRBJ1-1; TRBD1 might be the D (5 bases). The receptor's source is a human donor with COVID-19, enrolled during active disease. The donor label of this sample is uncertain. What was sequenced was peripheral blood. CDR3 sequence reads: CASSRTLGTEAFF. CDR3 DNA: TGTGCCAGCAGCCGGACATTGGGCACTGAAGCTTTCTTT.